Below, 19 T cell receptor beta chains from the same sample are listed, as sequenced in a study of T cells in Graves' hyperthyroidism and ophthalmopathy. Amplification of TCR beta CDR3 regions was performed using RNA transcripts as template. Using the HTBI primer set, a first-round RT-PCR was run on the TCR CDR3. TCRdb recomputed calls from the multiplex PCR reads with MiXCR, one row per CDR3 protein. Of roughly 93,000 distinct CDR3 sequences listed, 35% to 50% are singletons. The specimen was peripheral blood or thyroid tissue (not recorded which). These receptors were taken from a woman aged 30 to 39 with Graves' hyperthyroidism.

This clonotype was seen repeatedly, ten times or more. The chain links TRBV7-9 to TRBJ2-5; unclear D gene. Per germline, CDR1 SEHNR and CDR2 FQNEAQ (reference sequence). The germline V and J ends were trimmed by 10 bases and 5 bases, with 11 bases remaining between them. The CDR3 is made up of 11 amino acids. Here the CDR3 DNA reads TGTGCCAACGAGGTCGTCGAGACCCAGTACTTC. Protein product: CANEVVETQYF.

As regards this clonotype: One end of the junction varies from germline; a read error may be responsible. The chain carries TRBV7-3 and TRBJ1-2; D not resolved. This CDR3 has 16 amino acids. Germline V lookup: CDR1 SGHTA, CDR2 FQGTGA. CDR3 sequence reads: CASGLDRGLANYGYTF. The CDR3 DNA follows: TGTGCCAGCGGCTTAGATAGAGGCTTAGCTAACTATGGCTACACCTTC. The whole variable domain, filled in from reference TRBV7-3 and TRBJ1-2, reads GAGVSQTPSNKVTEKGKYVELRCDPISGHTALYWYRQSLGQGPEFLIYFQGTGAADDSGLPNDRFFAVRPEGSVSTLKIQRTERGDSAVYLCASGLDRGLANYGYTFGSGTRLTVV.

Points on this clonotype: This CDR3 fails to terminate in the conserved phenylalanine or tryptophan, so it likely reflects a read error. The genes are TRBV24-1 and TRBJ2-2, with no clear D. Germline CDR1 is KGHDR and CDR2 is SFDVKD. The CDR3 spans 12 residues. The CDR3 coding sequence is TGTGTCACCAGTCCAAACACCGGGGAGCTGTTTCTT. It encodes CVTSPNTGELFL.

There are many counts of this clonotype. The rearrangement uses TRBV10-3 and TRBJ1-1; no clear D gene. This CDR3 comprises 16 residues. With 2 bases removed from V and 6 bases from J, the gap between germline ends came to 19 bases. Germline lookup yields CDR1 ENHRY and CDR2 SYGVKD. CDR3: CAISEVAGGEGAEAFF. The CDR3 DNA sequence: TGTGCCATCAGTGAGGTGGCAGGCGGAGAAGGTGCTGAAGCTTTCTTT.

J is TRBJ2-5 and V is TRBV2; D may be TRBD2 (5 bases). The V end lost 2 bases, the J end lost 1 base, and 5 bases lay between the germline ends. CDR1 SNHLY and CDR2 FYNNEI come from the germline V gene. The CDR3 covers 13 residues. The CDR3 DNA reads TGTGCCAGCAGTGAACGGGGCCAAGAGACCCAGTACTTC. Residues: CASSERGQETQYF.

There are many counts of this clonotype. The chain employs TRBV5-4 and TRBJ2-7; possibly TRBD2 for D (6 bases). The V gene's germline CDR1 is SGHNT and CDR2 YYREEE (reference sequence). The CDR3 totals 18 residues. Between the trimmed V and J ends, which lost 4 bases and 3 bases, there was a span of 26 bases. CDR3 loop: CASSRRALGRRGIYEQYF. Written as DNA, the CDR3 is TGTGCCAGCAGCCGCCGCGCCTTGGGACGGAGGGGAATCTACGAGCAGTACTTC.

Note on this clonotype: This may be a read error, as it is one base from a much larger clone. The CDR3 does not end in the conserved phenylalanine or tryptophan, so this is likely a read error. The DNA of the CDR3 is TGTGCCAGCAGCCAAGTTAACAGGGTGAACACTGAAGCTTTCCTT. Translated, it gives CASSQVNRVNTEAFL. The chain recombines TRBV7-9 with TRBJ1-1; maybe TRBD1 (6 bases). The germline V gene has CDR1 SEHNR and CDR2 FQNEAQ (reference sequence). This CDR3 contains 15 residues. V dropped 5 bases and J dropped 0 bases, with 13 bases sitting between them.

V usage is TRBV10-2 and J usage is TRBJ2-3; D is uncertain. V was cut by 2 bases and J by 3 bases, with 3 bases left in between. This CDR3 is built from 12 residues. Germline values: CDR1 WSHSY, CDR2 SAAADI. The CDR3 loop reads CASSEQTDTQYF. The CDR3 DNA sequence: TGCGCCAGCAGTGAGCAAACAGATACGCAGTATTTT.

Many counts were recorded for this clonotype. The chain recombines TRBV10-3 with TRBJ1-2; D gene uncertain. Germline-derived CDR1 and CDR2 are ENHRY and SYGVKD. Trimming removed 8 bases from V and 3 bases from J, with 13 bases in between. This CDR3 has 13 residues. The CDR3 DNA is TGTGCCATCTCCCCTGGCCCCGACTATGGCTACACCTTC. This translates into CAISPGPDYGYTF.

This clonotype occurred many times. The CDR3 protein is CASSLLGGNQPQHF. In DNA, the CDR3 is TGTGCCAGCAGCCTCCTGGGCGGGAATCAGCCCCAGCATTTT. The rearrangement uses TRBV4-2 and TRBJ1-5; D is uncertain. CDR1 is LGHNA, CDR2 YNFKEQ, per germline. The CDR3 has 14 residues. Trimming pared 4 bases from V and 4 bases from J, leaving 11 bases between.

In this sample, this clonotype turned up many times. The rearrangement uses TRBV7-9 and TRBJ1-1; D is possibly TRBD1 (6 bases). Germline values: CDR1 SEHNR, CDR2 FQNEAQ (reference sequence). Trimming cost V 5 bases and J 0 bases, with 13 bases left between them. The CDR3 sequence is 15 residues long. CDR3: CASSRMGALNTEAFF. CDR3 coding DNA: TGTGCCAGCAGCCGGATGGGGGCGTTGAACACTGAAGCTTTCTTT.

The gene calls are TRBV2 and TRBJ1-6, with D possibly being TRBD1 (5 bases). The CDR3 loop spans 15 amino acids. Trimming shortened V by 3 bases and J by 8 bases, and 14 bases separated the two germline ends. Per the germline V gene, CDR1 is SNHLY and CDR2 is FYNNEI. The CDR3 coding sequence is TGTGCCAGCAGTGACGGTGCTGGAGGGGATTCACCCCTCCACTTT. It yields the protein CASSDGAGGDSPLHF.

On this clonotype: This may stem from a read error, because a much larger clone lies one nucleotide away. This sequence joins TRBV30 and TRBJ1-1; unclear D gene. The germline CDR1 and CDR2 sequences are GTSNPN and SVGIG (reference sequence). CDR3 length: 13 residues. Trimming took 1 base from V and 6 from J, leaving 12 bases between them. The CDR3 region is CAWSARTDAEAFF. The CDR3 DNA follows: TGTGCCTGGAGTGCGCGCACTGACGCTGAAGCTTTCTTT.

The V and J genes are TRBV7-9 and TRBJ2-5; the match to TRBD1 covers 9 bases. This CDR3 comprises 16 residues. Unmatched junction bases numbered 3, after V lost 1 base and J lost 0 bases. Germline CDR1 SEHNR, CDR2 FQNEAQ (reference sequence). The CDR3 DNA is TGTGCCAGCAGCTTAGGGACAGGGGAAGACCAAGAGACCCAGTACTTC. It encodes CASSLGTGEDQETQYF.

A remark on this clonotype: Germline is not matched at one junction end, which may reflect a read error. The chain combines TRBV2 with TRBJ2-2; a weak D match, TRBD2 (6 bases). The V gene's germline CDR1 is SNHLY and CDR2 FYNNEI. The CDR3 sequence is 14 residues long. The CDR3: CASSVGTRTGELSF. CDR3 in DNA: TGTGCCAGCAGTGTGGGGACTCGGACCGGGGAGCTGTCTTTT.

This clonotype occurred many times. The CDR3 nucleotides are TGCGCCAGCAGCTTGGAAAGGGGCTTTGGAAACACCATATATTTT. As protein: CASSLERGFGNTIYF. The gene calls are TRBV5-1 and TRBJ1-3, with D perhaps TRBD1 (5 bases). V was pared by 0 bases and J by 3 bases, with 10 bases between. Germline V gives CDR1 SGHRS, CDR2 YFSETQ. The CDR3 has 15 amino acids.

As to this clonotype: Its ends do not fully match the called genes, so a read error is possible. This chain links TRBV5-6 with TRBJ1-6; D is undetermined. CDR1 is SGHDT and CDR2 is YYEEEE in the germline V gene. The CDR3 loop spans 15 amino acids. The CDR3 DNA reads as TGTGCCAGCAGCTTGGCCAGGCCCTGGAATTCACTCCTCCACTTT. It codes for CASSLARPWNSLLHF.

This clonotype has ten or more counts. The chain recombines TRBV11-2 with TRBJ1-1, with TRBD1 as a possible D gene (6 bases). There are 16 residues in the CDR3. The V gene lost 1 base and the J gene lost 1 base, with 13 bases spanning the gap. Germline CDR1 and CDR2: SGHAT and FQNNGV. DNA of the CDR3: TGTGCCAGCAGCTTAGGCAGGACAGATAGGAACACTGAAGCTTTCTTT. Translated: CASSLGRTDRNTEAFF.

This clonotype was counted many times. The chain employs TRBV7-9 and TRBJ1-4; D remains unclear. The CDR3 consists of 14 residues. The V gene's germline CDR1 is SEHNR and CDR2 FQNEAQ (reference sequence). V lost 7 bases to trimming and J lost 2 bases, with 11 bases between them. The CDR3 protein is CASTPGFTNEKLFF. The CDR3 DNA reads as TGTGCCAGCACCCCTGGGTTTACTAATGAAAAACTGTTTTTT.